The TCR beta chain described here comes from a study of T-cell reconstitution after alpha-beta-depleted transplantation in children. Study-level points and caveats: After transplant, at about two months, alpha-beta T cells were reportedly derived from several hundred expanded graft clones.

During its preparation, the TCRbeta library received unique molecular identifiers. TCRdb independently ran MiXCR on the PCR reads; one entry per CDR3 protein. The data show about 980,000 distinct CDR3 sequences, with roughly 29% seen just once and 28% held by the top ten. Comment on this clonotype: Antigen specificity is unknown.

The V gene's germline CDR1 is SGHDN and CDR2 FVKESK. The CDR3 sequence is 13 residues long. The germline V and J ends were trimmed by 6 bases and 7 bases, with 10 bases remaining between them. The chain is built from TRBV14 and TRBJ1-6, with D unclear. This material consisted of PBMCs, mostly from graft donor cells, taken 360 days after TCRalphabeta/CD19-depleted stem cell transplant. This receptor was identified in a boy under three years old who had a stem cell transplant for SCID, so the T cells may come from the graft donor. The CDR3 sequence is CASRLGLNSPLHF. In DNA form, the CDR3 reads TGTGCCAGCAGGCTCGGCCTCAATTCACCCCTCCACTTT.